This TCR beta chain was sequenced in a study of blood T cell repertoires in COVID-19. Background on the study: Sample material is recorded as cDNA or gDNA derived from T cells, B-cell-depleted T cells, or PBMCs.

Using immunoSEQ multiplex PCR, the repertoire was profiled, and TCRdb retains in-frame clones only, with some absent. The sample lists 70,000 to 80,000 clones, approximately 89% occurring once. The V end lost 0 bases, the J end lost 0 bases, and 23 bases lay between the germline ends. The length of the CDR3 is 20 residues. The germline V gene encodes CDR1 LGHDT and CDR2 YNNKEL (reference sequence). The sequence came from a human donor in a cohort sampled during active COVID-19. The rearrangement links TRBV3-1 (or the pseudogene TRBV3-2) to TRBJ2-5, with D possibly matching TRBD2 (7 bases). Sample: peripheral blood. The CDR3 DNA reads TGTGCCAGCAGCCAAGATAGGCTGCAGGGGAAGCGGGGTAACCAAGAGACCCAGTACTTC. Protein product: CASSQDRLQGKRGNQETQYF.